The next 26 T cell receptor beta chains were all read from a single sample in a study of OX40 agonist ivuxolimab in advanced cancers. Sequencing was performed with immunoSEQ multiplex PCR; in TCRdb, only in-frame clones are kept and a portion is missing. The table lists tens of thousands of clones, 92% of them singletons. Sequencing was performed on CD4+ or CD8+ T cells sorted from blood, taken in a trial of the OX40 agonist ivuxolimab. These receptors were collected from an adult with an advanced solid tumor such as melanoma, head and neck, liver or kidney cancer.

The chain is built from TRBV10-2 and TRBJ1-4; no clear D gene. The CDR3 extends over 11 amino acids. The V end was cut by 2 bases, the J end by 12 bases, with 7 bases between. Germline CDR1 is WSHSY and CDR2 is SAAADI. CDR3 in amino acids: CASSEGPQLFF. The CDR3 nucleotides read TGCGCCAGCAGTGAGGGACCTCAACTGTTTTTT.

The chain combines TRBV27 with TRBJ1-1; TRBD1 agrees at 10 bases. The CDR3 length is 13 residues. The junction had 10 bases not matched to a gene; V was cut back by 6 bases and J by 12 bases. Germline V gives CDR1 MNHEY, CDR2 SMNVEV (reference sequence). The CDR3 reads CASSRVDRGLPFF. For the CDR3, the DNA is TGTGCCAGCAGCCGAGTGGACAGGGGGTTGCCTTTCTTT.

In this sample, this clone turned up once. This chain connects TRBV7-9 to TRBJ2-7; 11 nucleotides line up with TRBD2. In germline, CDR1 is SEHNR, CDR2 FQNEAQ (reference sequence). The CDR3 has 15 residues. J was trimmed by 4 bases and V by 5 bases; bases with no gene match: 7. The chain's CDR3 is CASSVSGGAGYEQYF. CDR3 DNA sequence: TGTGCCAGCAGCGTTAGCGGGGGGGCCGGGTACGAGCAGTACTTC.

The chain combines TRBV13 with TRBJ2-1; D is ambiguous. The CDR3 consists of 16 residues. V lost 6 bases to trimming and J lost 0 bases, with 15 bases between them. Germline lookup yields CDR1 PRHDT and CDR2 FYEKMQ (reference sequence). The CDR3 DNA reads as TGTGCCAGCAGTCTGCATGAGGCTGTCTCCTACAATGAGCAGTTCTTC. It specifies CASSLHEAVSYNEQFF.

A word on this clone: This specimen includes other DNA sequences encoding the same CDR3. V and J are TRBV10-1 and TRBJ2-7; 8 nucleotides match TRBD2. Germline trimming cut 2 bases from V and 3 bases from J; bases unmatched to any gene: 0. The germline V gene encodes CDR1 WNHNN and CDR2 SYGVQD (reference sequence). CDR3 length: 13 amino acids. CDR3 in amino acids: CASSERGGYEQYF. CDR3 nucleotides: TGCGCCAGCAGTGAGCGGGGGGGCTACGAGCAGTACTTC.

The chain recombines TRBV19 with TRBJ1-1; the D is unclear. CDR1 and CDR2 (germline): LNHDA, SQIVND (reference sequence). V shed 9 bases and J shed 4 bases, with 12 bases lying between them. The CDR3 covers 12 residues. CDR3 in amino acids: CASHEASTEAFF. In nucleotides, the CDR3 is TGTGCCAGCCATGAGGCGAGCACTGAAGCTTTCTTT.

The chain has TRBV6-5 and TRBJ2-1; D uncertain. Trimming took 6 bases from V and 10 from J, leaving 10 bases between them. This CDR3 spans 11 amino acids. In germline, CDR1 is MNHEY, CDR2 SVGAGI. CDR3 bases: TGTGCCAGCAGGTCCGCGCGGGAGCAGTTCTTC. Translation: CASRSAREQFF.

This CDR3 is CASSPWKHPTDRPYEQYV. The CDR3 DNA sequence: TGTGCCAGCAGTCCGTGGAAACACCCAACCGACCGCCCCTACGAGCAGTACGTC. The V gene is TRBV27, the J gene TRBJ2-7; no reliable D call. The CDR3 runs to 18 residues. Germline CDR1 is MNHEY and CDR2 is SMNVEV (reference sequence). V was trimmed by 5 bases and J by 2 bases, leaving 25 bases between them.

The chain is built from TRBV5-5 and TRBJ2-3; D is possibly TRBD1 (5 bases). The germline V gene encodes CDR1 SGHKS and CDR2 YYEKEE (reference sequence). V lost 0 bases and J lost 0, with 20 bases in between. The CDR3 runs to 19 residues. CDR3 in DNA: TGTGCCAGCAGCTTGGAGGGCAGTTTGGGGCTTACTAGCACAGATACGCAGTATTTT. Protein: CASSLEGSLGLTSTDTQYF.

The J gene is TRBJ1-5, the V gene TRBV27; maybe TRBD1 (5 bases). The V end lost 0 bases, the J end lost 7 bases, and 10 bases lay between the germline ends. The CDR3 is made up of 14 amino acids. Per germline, CDR1 MNHEY and CDR2 SMNVEV (reference sequence). The CDR3 spells CASSLSPGGQPQHF. CDR3 DNA sequence: TGTGCCAGCAGTTTATCCCCCGGGGGACAGCCCCAGCATTTT.

V is TRBV27 and J is TRBJ1-4; D gene uncertain. V was shortened by 0 bases and J by 4 bases, with 9 bases between the two germline ends. Germline V gene data show CDR1 as MNHEY and CDR2 as SMNVEV (reference sequence). The CDR3 length is 15 residues. CDR3 nucleotides: TGTGCCAGCAGTTTATCGATCGGCTTTAATGAAAAACTGTTTTTT. Translated, it gives CASSLSIGFNEKLFF.

The J gene is TRBJ1-2, the V gene TRBV10-3; D not certain. Trimming pared 3 bases from V and 2 bases from J, leaving 7 bases between. This CDR3 has 13 residues. Germline V gene sequence: CDR1 ENHRY, CDR2 SYGVKD. CDR3: CAISDEGNYGYTF. CDR3 in DNA: TGTGCCATCAGTGATGAGGGAAACTATGGCTACACCTTC.

The chain has TRBV6-1 and TRBJ2-7, with D hard to call. V was cut by 3 bases and J by 1 base, with 4 bases left in between. This CDR3 comprises 12 residues. Germline assignment: CDR1 MNHNS and CDR2 SASEGT. The CDR3 DNA sequence: TGTGCCAGCAGTGAGGTTTCCTACGAGCAGTACGTC. Protein sequence: CASSEVSYEQYV.

The CDR3 is CASRGRGIYGYTF. As DNA, the CDR3 is TGTGCCAGCAGGGGGAGAGGGATTTATGGCTACACCTTC. The chain recombines TRBV6-5 with TRBJ1-2; D gene uncertain. The germline V and J ends were trimmed by 6 bases and 5 bases, with 13 bases remaining between them. The length of the CDR3 is 13 residues. The germline V gene encodes CDR1 MNHEY and CDR2 SVGAGI.

The V gene is TRBV7-9, the J gene TRBJ2-1; 7 bases map to TRBD1. Germline values: CDR1 SEHNR, CDR2 FQNEAQ (reference sequence). V lost 5 bases and J lost 7; bases outside the gene matches: 11. This CDR3 is 15 amino acids long. Here the CDR3 DNA reads TGTGCCAGCAGCGAACGGGACAGTTTCAAGAATGAGCAGTTCTTC. Translation gives CASSERDSFKNEQFF. Based on the CDR3 plus reference TRBV7-9 and TRBJ2-1, the full variable domain is DTGVSQNPRHKITKRGQNVTFRCDPISEHNRLYWYRQTLGQGPEFLTYFQNEAQLEKSRLLSDRFSAERPKGSFSTLEIQRTEQGDSAMYLCASSERDSFKNEQFFGPGTRLTVL.

This chain uses TRBV4-1 with TRBJ2-3; D uncertain. The CDR3 sequence is 15 residues long. CDR1 is MGHRA, CDR2 YSYEKL, per germline. V lost 0 bases and J 2 bases, leaving 9 bases between the germline ends. The CDR3 sequence is CASSQDWPSTDTQYF. The CDR3, as DNA: TGCGCCAGCAGCCAAGATTGGCCCTCCACAGATACGCAGTATTTT.

V is TRBV4-2 and J is TRBJ1-1; possibly TRBD1 for D (5 bases). V shed 1 base and J shed 5 bases, with 11 bases lying between them. CDR1 is LGHNA and CDR2 is YNFKEQ in the germline V gene. CDR3 length: 14 amino acids. CDR3 region: CASSQAGGGTEAFF. The CDR3 coding sequence is TGTGCCAGCAGCCAAGCCGGCGGGGGAACTGAAGCTTTCTTT.

This clone was seen only once. V and J are TRBV5-5 and TRBJ1-5; no reliable D call. V shed 4 bases and J shed 0 bases, with 8 bases lying between them. There are 14 residues in the CDR3. The germline gives CDR1 SGHKS, CDR2 YYEKEE (reference sequence). CDR3 region: CASSPDDSNQPQHF. In nucleotides, the CDR3 is TGTGCCAGCAGCCCCGATGATAGCAATCAGCCCCAGCATTTT. The whole variable domain, remainder taken from reference TRBV5-5 and TRBJ1-5, is DAGVTQSPTHLIKTRGQQVTLRCSPISGHKSVSWYQQVLGQGPQFIFQYYEKEERGRGNFPDRFSARQFPNYSSELNVNALLLGDSALYLCASSPDDSNQPQHFGDGTRLSIL.

In this sample, this clone turned up once. The chain carries TRBV28 and TRBJ2-2, with 7 positions matching TRBD1. The CDR3 sequence is 15 residues long. The V and J ends lost 4 bases and 3 bases, in that order; junction bases with no gene match: 5. Germline lookup yields CDR1 MDHEN and CDR2 SYDVKM. The CDR3 coding sequence is TGTGCCAGCAGTTCTGACAGGGTATACACCGGGGAGCTGTTTTTT. It specifies CASSSDRVYTGELFF.

This chain's CDR3 is CASRGTVNSPLHF. The DNA for the CDR3 is TGTGCCAGTCGTGGGACAGTTAATTCACCCCTCCACTTT. V is TRBV28 and J is TRBJ1-6; TRBD1 agrees at 7 bases. Germline V CDR1 and CDR2: MDHEN, SYDVKM. V lost 9 bases and J lost 6; bases outside the gene matches: 5. The CDR3 has 13 amino acids.

This chain joins TRBV4-1 and TRBJ1-5, with a possible D match to TRBD1 (5 bases). The CDR3 totals 18 residues. Germline loops: CDR1 MGHRA, CDR2 YSYEKL. V was trimmed by 0 bases and J by 3 bases, leaving 18 bases between them. The CDR3 region is CASSQEPYGGGDNQPQHF. The CDR3 DNA is TGCGCCAGCAGCCAAGAGCCCTATGGTGGGGGGGACAATCAGCCCCAGCATTTT.

This clone was seen once. J is TRBJ1-4 and V is TRBV27, with 10 positions matching TRBD1. V trimming: 5 bases; J trimming: 8 bases; junction bases outside the gene matches: 8. The CDR3 is 15 amino acids. Per the germline V gene, CDR1 is MNHEY and CDR2 is SMNVEV (reference sequence). In nucleotides, the CDR3 is TGTGCCAGCAGTCCGGACAGGGGGGCGGAAGAAAAACTGTTTTTT. This sequence encodes CASSPDRGAEEKLFF. The full variable domain, completed using reference TRBV27 and TRBJ1-4, is EAQVTQNPRYLITVTGKKLTVTCSQNMNHEYMSWYRQDPGLGLRQIYYSMNVEVTDKGDVPEGYKVSRKEKRNFPLILESPSPNQTSLYFCASSPDRGAEEKLFFGSGTQLSVL.

This chain uses TRBV30 with TRBJ1-5, with D perhaps matching TRBD1 (6 bases). Germline V CDR1 and CDR2: GTSNPN, SVGIG (reference sequence). The CDR3 sequence is 14 residues long. Trimming took off 5 bases at V and 5 bases at J, with 16 bases between the two ends. CDR3 amino acids: CAWQLTGTHQPQHF. Written as DNA, the CDR3 is TGTGCCTGGCAGTTAACAGGGACCCATCAGCCCCAGCATTTT.

The V gene is TRBV15, the J gene TRBJ2-1, with D perhaps matching TRBD1 or TRBD2 (5 bases each). V gave up 8 bases and J gave up 0 bases, with 8 bases separating them. This CDR3 comprises 13 residues. Looked up from germline, CDR1 is LNHNV and CDR2 is YYDKDF (reference sequence). CDR3 residues: CATSGSSYNEQFF. As DNA, the CDR3 is TGTGCCACCTCAGGGAGCTCCTACAATGAGCAGTTCTTC.

The chain recombines TRBV27 with TRBJ2-1; 8 bases line up with TRBD1. V gave up 8 bases and J gave up 9 bases; unmatched junction bases: 9. The germline gives CDR1 MNHEY, CDR2 SMNVEV (reference sequence). The CDR3 has 13 residues. The CDR3 region has the DNA TGTGCCAGCGGCCTAGGACAGGGAGGTGAGCAGTTCTTC. Protein sequence: CASGLGQGGEQFF.

The chain carries TRBV7-9 and TRBJ1-1; no clear D gene. Germline lookup yields CDR1 SEHNR and CDR2 FQNEAQ (reference sequence). This CDR3 is built from 16 residues. With 1 base removed from V and 0 bases from J, the gap between germline ends came to 12 bases. CDR3: CASSLEATRLNTEAFF. The DNA of the CDR3 is TGTGCCAGCAGCTTAGAGGCGACACGACTGAACACTGAAGCTTTCTTT. The whole variable domain, filled in from reference TRBV7-9 and TRBJ1-1, reads DTGVSQNPRHKITKRGQNVTFRCDPISEHNRLYWYRQTLGQGPEFLTYFQNEAQLEKSRLLSDRFSAERPKGSFSTLEIQRTEQGDSAMYLCASSLEATRLNTEAFFGQGTRLTVV.